Detailed here is one TCR delta chain. By share, this clone ranks as medium-sized (0.01 to 0.1%). It lacks a known antigen. The sample holds no much larger clone one base away, and base qualities are not on file. Libraries were made using multiplex PCR. Genomic DNA was amplified with a 32-plex assay using primers for all 8 TRDV and 4 TRDJ genes covering the CDR3. During 2 to 3 cycles of barcoding PCR, a 12-nucleotide UMI was attached, and a second PCR using Illumina adapter primers followed. Libraries were purified with AMPure XP beads and quality-checked on a Fragment Analyzer with the HS NGS Fragment kit. The sequencing was run with an Illumina MiniSeq mid-output kit, including roughly 22% PhiX, and 150 cycles of paired-end reads. Processing in the source paper ran as follows. Reads were processed with MIGEC version 1.2.9 to group reads by UMI and build error-corrected consensus sequences. Modified VDJtools version 1.2.1 scripts and the tcR R package were used for post-processing. TCRdb reran clone calling on the public reads with CATT; rows sharing one DNA sequence were then combined. These V and J calls originate from TCRdb's pipeline instead of the authors' own analysis. A total of roughly 660 delta-chain clones appear in this sample, about 9.8% of them only once. 45% to 50% of the sample rests with the top ten.

The data derive from a study of DNA immune sequencing with unique molecular identifiers (dated by TCRdb to the early 2020s). Study-wide context: gammadelta T cells were enriched from buffy coats using immunomagnetic cell separation, and their genomic DNA was sequenced. Fluorescence-activated cell sorting was used to enrich gammadelta T cells from the PBMC of roughly ten healthy people. For the enriched versus non-enriched comparison, around 94 ng enriched gammadelta T-cell DNA and 0.9 to 1 ug non-enriched PBMC DNA were sequenced. The study developed and validated an ultrasensitive DNA-based TRD repertoire sequencing method using PCR-introduced unique molecular identifiers. Validation of the sequencing method was done both on synthetic reference molecules and on blood samples taken from healthy individuals. Healthy individuals were used as donors, and sorted peripheral blood gammadelta T cells were profiled from around 10 of these donors.

Study-wide conclusions, independent of this receptor: Among clonotypes in healthy donors, the most frequent TRD rearrangement was TRDV2 paired with TRDJ1. TRD repertoire diversity varied between healthy donors, with several donors highly oligoclonal where top 5 clonotypes exceeded half of productive molecules. Novel TRD sequences not targeted by the primers cannot be detected by the primer-based approach.

Including cysteine and phenylalanine, the CDR3 has 11 amino acids. Here the CDR3 DNA is all that survives: 33 bases in frame from base 1. The germline V gene specifies NSMFDY as CDR1 and ISSIKDK as CDR2. V is clipped by 0 bases and J by 10 bases, and the sequence between their germline boundaries is 10 bases long. Sequences were obtained from gamma-delta T cells from PBMCs. The chain uses TRAV29/DV5 and TRDJ1; a confident D gene designation cannot be given. This receptor was taken from a human donor in good health. The DNA reads TGTGCAGCAAGCGCGGTCTCGCCACTCATCTTT. Translated, it gives CAASAVSPLIF.